Listed below are T cell receptor beta chains from one sample, sequenced in a study of T cells in localized non-small cell lung cancer. TCRdb's table, derived via immunoSEQ multiplex PCR, lists solely in-frame clones and lacks some. The table has around 79,000 clones, roughly 75% seen once. The sequencing here drew on PBMCs, taken before any cancer treatment. The receptors here all came from a man between 40 and 70 years old with stage II squamous cell lung carcinoma. The CDR3 runs from the conserved cysteine through the conserved F or W. Fields, in order: D gene, J gene, clone size, V gene, CDR3 protein, CDR3 DNA. The D gene is left open where the match is weak. Expanded clones get a size class; other rows say once, few or many, or leave the size out.

d_call: NA
j_call: TRBJ1-5
clone_size: NA
v_call: TRBV15
cdr3_aa: CATSSLTGGPSNQPQHF
cdr3_nt: TGTGCCACCAGCAGTCTCACGGGGGGCCCAAGCAATCAGCCCCAGCATTTT

d_call: NA
j_call: TRBJ2-3
clone_size: NA
v_call: TRBV6-1
cdr3_aa: CASSGWGSPNTDTQYF
cdr3_nt: TGTGCCAGCAGTGGGTGGGGGTCCCCCAACACAGATACGCAGTATTTT

d_call: TRBD1
j_call: TRBJ1-2
clone_size: NA
v_call: TRBV19
cdr3_aa: CATRTGEIGYTF
cdr3_nt: TGTGCCACTCGGACAGGGGAAATTGGCTACACCTTC

d_call: NA
j_call: TRBJ2-1
clone_size: NA
v_call: TRBV2
cdr3_aa: CASSRLGYNEQFF
cdr3_nt: TGTGCCAGCAGCCGTCTAGGCTACAATGAGCAGTTCTTC

d_call: NA
j_call: TRBJ2-3
clone_size: NA
v_call: TRBV7-2
cdr3_aa: CASSLEVFGANTDTQYF
cdr3_nt: TGTGCCAGCAGCTTAGAGGTGTTTGGGGCGAACACAGATACGCAGTATTTT

d_call: NA
j_call: TRBJ2-7
clone_size: NA
v_call: TRBV27
cdr3_aa: CASSLVGGQSYEQYF
cdr3_nt: TGTGCCAGCAGTTTAGTTGGCGGACAATCCTACGAGCAGTACTTC

d_call: NA
j_call: TRBJ1-2
clone_size: NA
v_call: TRBV4-1
cdr3_aa: CASSQATGYGYTF
cdr3_nt: TGCGCCAGCAGCCAAGCGACAGGCTATGGCTACACCTTC

d_call: TRBD1
j_call: TRBJ1-4
clone_size: once
v_call: TRBV2
cdr3_aa: CASREPGTVDEKLFF
cdr3_nt: TGTGCCAGCAGAGAGCCCGGGACAGTTGATGAAAAACTGTTTTTT

d_call: NA
j_call: TRBJ1-5
clone_size: NA
v_call: TRBV5-6
cdr3_aa: CASSRYAQDNQPQHF
cdr3_nt: TGTGCCAGCAGCCGTTATGCCCAGGACAATCAGCCCCAGCATTTT

d_call: TRBD2
j_call: TRBJ2-7
clone_size: NA
v_call: TRBV2
cdr3_aa: CASSEKTSGNYEQYF
cdr3_nt: TGTGCCAGCAGTGAAAAGACTAGCGGCAACTACGAGCAGTACTTC

d_call: NA
j_call: TRBJ1-4
clone_size: once
v_call: TRBV6-6
cdr3_aa: CASRFEGATNEKLFF
cdr3_nt: TGTGCCAGCAGGTTCGAGGGCGCAACTAATGAAAAACTGTTTTTT

d_call: NA
j_call: TRBJ1-6
clone_size: NA
v_call: TRBV5-4
cdr3_aa: CASTTAGLNSPLHF
cdr3_nt: TGTGCCAGCACCACCGCCGGGTTAAATTCACCCCTCCACTTT

d_call: NA
j_call: TRBJ1-6
clone_size: NA
v_call: TRBV6-1
cdr3_aa: CAGKTGIYNSPLHF
cdr3_nt: TGTGCCGGAAAGACCGGGATCTATAATTCACCCCTCCACTTT

d_call: NA
j_call: TRBJ1-1
clone_size: NA
v_call: TRBV7-9
cdr3_aa: CASSSGPLIMNTEAFF
cdr3_nt: TGTGCCAGCAGCTCCGGCCCCCTCATTATGAACACTGAAGCTTTCTTT

d_call: NA
j_call: TRBJ2-1
clone_size: NA
v_call: TRBV28
cdr3_aa: CASKELSSYNEQFF
cdr3_nt: TGTGCCAGCAAAGAGTTAAGCTCCTACAATGAGCAGTTCTTC

d_call: TRBD1
j_call: TRBJ2-1
clone_size: NA
v_call: TRBV30
cdr3_aa: CAWSPDRGNEQFF
cdr3_nt: TGTGCCTGGAGTCCCGACAGGGGTAATGAGCAGTTCTTC

d_call: NA
j_call: TRBJ1-1
clone_size: NA
v_call: TRBV7-2
cdr3_aa: CASSRVRAGNTEAFF
cdr3_nt: TGTGCCAGCAGCCGAGTGAGGGCGGGGAACACTGAAGCTTTCTTT

d_call: NA
j_call: TRBJ2-4
clone_size: NA
v_call: TRBV4-2
cdr3_aa: CASSLEKGKQNIQYF
cdr3_nt: TGTGCCAGCAGCCTGGAGAAGGGTAAACAAAACATTCAGTACTTC

d_call: TRBD1
j_call: TRBJ2-7
clone_size: NA
v_call: TRBV19
cdr3_aa: CASSMKGGAYAEQYF
cdr3_nt: TGTGCCAGTAGTATGAAAGGGGGCGCCTACGCCGAGCAGTACTTC

d_call: NA
j_call: TRBJ2-7
clone_size: NA
v_call: TRBV2
cdr3_aa: CASSVGGGSYEQYF
cdr3_nt: TGTGCCAGCTCCGTAGGGGGGGGCTCCTACGAGCAGTACTTC

d_call: TRBD2
j_call: TRBJ2-2
clone_size: NA
v_call: TRBV28
cdr3_aa: CASSSPRGGDTGELFF
cdr3_nt: TGTGCCAGCAGTTCTCCTCGGGGGGGCGACACCGGGGAGCTGTTTTTT

d_call: NA
j_call: TRBJ1-1
clone_size: NA
v_call: TRBV2
cdr3_aa: CASSELGEGEAFF
cdr3_nt: TGTGCCAGCAGTGAATTGGGGGAAGGTGAAGCTTTCTTT

d_call: NA
j_call: TRBJ1-6
clone_size: NA
v_call: TRBV19
cdr3_aa: CASSGGQYNSPLHF
cdr3_nt: TGTGCCAGTAGTGGTGGACAATATAATTCACCCCTCCACTTT

d_call: NA
j_call: TRBJ1-1
clone_size: few
v_call: TRBV27
cdr3_aa: CASSLLSNTEAFF
cdr3_nt: TGTGCCAGCAGTTTACTGTCGAACACTGAAGCTTTCTTT

d_call: NA
j_call: TRBJ1-2
clone_size: NA
v_call: TRBV14
cdr3_aa: CASSQGRGSYGYTF
cdr3_nt: TGTGCCAGCAGCCAAGGCCGGGGGTCCTATGGCTACACCTTC

d_call: NA
j_call: TRBJ2-3
clone_size: few
v_call: TRBV29-1
cdr3_aa: CSSMTDTQYF
cdr3_nt: TGCAGCTCGATGACAGATACGCAGTATTTT

d_call: NA
j_call: TRBJ1-2
clone_size: NA
v_call: TRBV9
cdr3_aa: CASSVDHRAGPNYGYTF
cdr3_nt: TGTGCCAGCAGCGTAGATCATCGCGCAGGTCCTAACTATGGCTACACCTTC

d_call: TRBD1
j_call: TRBJ1-6
clone_size: NA
v_call: TRBV6-6
cdr3_aa: CASSGDRVNSPLHF
cdr3_nt: TGTGCCAGCAGTGGCGACAGGGTTAATTCACCCCTCCACTTT

d_call: NA
j_call: TRBJ2-5
clone_size: NA
v_call: TRBV7-2
cdr3_aa: CASSRAPPRETQYF
cdr3_nt: TGTGCCAGCAGCCGGGCCCCCCCACGGGAGACCCAGTACTTC

d_call: TRBD1
j_call: TRBJ2-5
clone_size: NA
v_call: TRBV5-1
cdr3_aa: CASSLGTGTGEETQYF
cdr3_nt: TGCGCCAGCAGCCTCGGGACCGGGACAGGGGAGGAGACCCAGTACTTC

d_call: TRBD1
j_call: TRBJ1-2
clone_size: NA
v_call: TRBV27
cdr3_aa: CASSLGQSYGYTF
cdr3_nt: TGTGCCAGCAGTCTGGGACAGTCCTATGGCTACACCTTC

d_call: TRBD1
j_call: TRBJ2-7
clone_size: NA
v_call: TRBV28
cdr3_aa: CASSSTVTGKMQQYF
cdr3_nt: TGTGCCAGCAGTTCTACGGTGACAGGGAAGATGCAGCAGTACTTC

d_call: NA
j_call: TRBJ2-1
clone_size: once
v_call: TRBV7-9
cdr3_aa: CASSFGSSYNEQFF
cdr3_nt: TGTGCCAGCAGCTTCGGGAGCTCCTACAATGAGCAGTTCTTC

d_call: TRBD1
j_call: TRBJ2-1
clone_size: NA
v_call: TRBV7-3
cdr3_aa: CASSSATGGRNEQFF
cdr3_nt: TGTGCCAGCAGCTCTGCGACAGGGGGGAGGAATGAGCAGTTCTTC

d_call: NA
j_call: TRBJ2-1
clone_size: NA
v_call: TRBV19
cdr3_aa: CASTSTLGTIADEQFF
cdr3_nt: TGTGCCAGTACCTCAACGTTGGGGACAATAGCCGATGAGCAGTTCTTC

d_call: TRBD1
j_call: TRBJ1-3
clone_size: NA
v_call: TRBV28
cdr3_aa: CASSSYSFSTGQRGNTIYF
cdr3_nt: TGTGCCAGCAGTTCCTATTCTTTCTCGACAGGGCAAAGAGGAAACACCATATATTTT

d_call: TRBD1
j_call: TRBJ2-2
clone_size: NA
v_call: TRBV29-1
cdr3_aa: CSGGQGMNTGELFF
cdr3_nt: TGCAGCGGGGGACAGGGGATGAACACCGGGGAGCTGTTTTTT

d_call: TRBD2
j_call: TRBJ2-6
clone_size: NA
v_call: TRBV14
cdr3_aa: CASSAYSPGSGGPLGANVLTF
cdr3_nt: TGTGCCAGCAGCGCATATTCTCCAGGTAGCGGGGGCCCCCTTGGGGCCAACGTCCTGACTTTC

d_call: TRBD2
j_call: TRBJ2-3
clone_size: NA
v_call: TRBV5-1
cdr3_aa: CASSLRLAGDTQYF
cdr3_nt: TGCGCCAGCAGCTTGAGACTAGCTGGAGATACGCAGTATTTT

d_call: NA
j_call: TRBJ2-7
clone_size: NA
v_call: TRBV4-1
cdr3_aa: CASSQEYLYEQYF
cdr3_nt: TGCGCCAGCAGCCAAGAATACCTCTACGAGCAGTACTTC

d_call: NA
j_call: TRBJ2-6
clone_size: NA
v_call: TRBV19
cdr3_aa: CASSPPGTGANVLTF
cdr3_nt: TGTGCCAGTAGTCCTCCCGGGACTGGGGCCAACGTCCTGACTTTC

d_call: TRBD1
j_call: TRBJ2-5
clone_size: NA
v_call: TRBV18
cdr3_aa: CASSLSAGGKETQYF
cdr3_nt: TGTGCCAGCTCCCTAAGCGCAGGGGGAAAGGAGACCCAGTACTTC

d_call: NA
j_call: TRBJ2-7
clone_size: NA
v_call: TRBV27
cdr3_aa: CASSDRGPIHEQYF
cdr3_nt: TGTGCCAGCAGTGATCGCGGACCCATACACGAGCAGTACTTC

d_call: NA
j_call: TRBJ1-4
clone_size: few
v_call: TRBV5-6
cdr3_aa: CASSLVLEEKLFF
cdr3_nt: TGTGCCAGCAGCTTAGTCCTCGAGGAAAAACTGTTTTTT

d_call: TRBD1
j_call: TRBJ1-1
clone_size: NA
v_call: TRBV7-9
cdr3_aa: CASSWGGTDTEAFF
cdr3_nt: TGTGCCAGCAGCTGGGGCGGGACAGACACTGAAGCTTTCTTT

d_call: NA
j_call: TRBJ2-5
clone_size: NA
v_call: TRBV2
cdr3_aa: CASAPGQTKETQYF
cdr3_nt: TGTGCCAGCGCTCCGGGACAAACTAAAGAGACCCAGTACTTC

d_call: TRBD1
j_call: TRBJ1-5
clone_size: NA
v_call: TRBV19
cdr3_aa: CASSETGNSNQPQHF
cdr3_nt: TGTGCCAGTAGTGAGACAGGGAATAGCAATCAGCCCCAGCATTTT

d_call: NA
j_call: TRBJ2-3
clone_size: NA
v_call: TRBV19
cdr3_aa: CASSMGKSVAQYF
cdr3_nt: TGTGCCAGTAGTATGGGAAAATCAGTGGCGCAGTATTTT

d_call: NA
j_call: TRBJ1-2
clone_size: few
v_call: TRBV27
cdr3_aa: CASSLSGGHGYTF
cdr3_nt: TGTGCCAGCAGTTTATCTGGGGGGCATGGCTACACCTTC

d_call: NA
j_call: TRBJ1-4
clone_size: few
v_call: TRBV5-1
cdr3_aa: CASSFWGQGEKLFF
cdr3_nt: TGCGCCAGCAGCTTTTGGGGGCAGGGTGAAAAACTGTTTTTT

d_call: NA
j_call: TRBJ1-1
clone_size: once
v_call: TRBV7-9
cdr3_aa: CASSLVGGGYTEAFF
cdr3_nt: TGTGCCAGCAGCTTAGTCGGCGGCGGATACACTGAAGCTTTCTTT

d_call: NA
j_call: TRBJ2-1
clone_size: NA
v_call: TRBV11-3
cdr3_aa: CASSSTYNEQFF
cdr3_nt: TGTGCCAGCAGCTCCACCTACAATGAGCAGTTCTTC

d_call: TRBD1
j_call: TRBJ1-2
clone_size: NA
v_call: TRBV7-2
cdr3_aa: CASSLEGRGLSGYTF
cdr3_nt: TGTGCCAGCAGCTTAGAAGGCAGGGGGCTGTCTGGCTACACCTTC